This T cell receptor (beta chain) appears in the sequencing data of a study of glioma-infiltrating T cells after dendritic cell vaccination. V lost 8 bases to trimming and J lost 8 bases; unmatched junction nucleotides: 8. The CDR3 has 12 amino acids. Germline loops: CDR1 SQVTM, CDR2 ANQGSEA. Time point of the sample: after dendritic cell vaccination, including at tumor progression/relapse. This clone was seen once. Assay: immunoSEQ multiplex PCR; the TCRdb copy retains only in-frame clones and omits some. Here the sample spans 72,000 or so clones, around 86% being singletons. The sequence was obtained from a human donor with glioblastoma. The input for sequencing was blood, taken after dendritic cell vaccination. The V call is TRBV29-1, the J call TRBJ2-1, with 8 bases identical to TRBD2. The CDR3 DNA reads as TGCAGCACCCCGGGGGGGGTCGATGAGCAGTTCTTC. It translates to CSTPGGVDEQFF.